This T cell receptor (beta chain) was captured in a study of CD8+CD57+ T cells in acquired aplastic anemia. Template material for TCR beta VDJ and CDR3 profiling consisted of genomic DNA. MiXCR, applied by TCRdb to the reads, yields one record per CDR3 protein. The data contain approximately 220,000 distinct CDR3 sequences, around 45% of them singletons. Patients chosen for sequencing had CD8+CD57+ cells that had expanded, as shown by flow cytometry. Severe acquired aplastic anemia was the diagnosis recorded for all patients. The length of the CDR3 is 14 residues. Trimming took 5 bases from V and 2 from J; bases not matched to a gene: 3. Germline V gene sequence: CDR1 SGHRS, CDR2 YFSETQ.

The rearrangement uses TRBV5-1 and TRBJ2-5; 10 bases line up with TRBD2. This receptor was identified in a human donor with aplastic anemia. The source material was sorted CD4+, CD8+, or CD8+CD57+ T cells (not recorded which) from PBMCs. CDR3 bases: TGCGCCAGCAGGTTACTAGCGGGACAAGAGACCCAGTACTTC. It codes for CASRLLAGQETQYF.